This section outlines one T cell receptor beta chain sequence together with its context. No antigen is known for it. The germline V gene encodes CDR1 SGHTA and CDR2 FQGNSA. This CDR3 spans 15 amino acids. Reprocessing the 5' RACE reads, TCRdb reports a single entry for every CDR3 protein and omits DNA. Across around 380,000 distinct CDR3 sequences, the top ten clones capture approximately 2.3% of the sample. The data stem from a study of monozygotic twins with inflammatory bowel disease. Whole-study findings and limits: Twin pairs that were concordant did not differ from discordant pairs in repertoire similarity, possibly from limited power.

Specimen: blood. The chain couples TRBV7-2 to TRBJ2-1; TCRdb gives TRBD2 as the D gene, but with no DNA this cannot be confirmed. The receptor was isolated from a human donor with ulcerative colitis or Crohn's disease, or a healthy co-twin of an affected twin (not recorded which). The CDR3 sequence: CASSRLAGGPDEQFF.